One and the same sample provided the 29 T cell receptor beta chains below, sequenced in a study of T-cell reconstitution after alpha-beta-depleted transplantation in children. It was with unique molecular identifiers that the TCRbeta library was prepared. Each CDR3 protein is one row after TCRdb ran MiXCR on the PCR reads. Among some 450,000 distinct CDR3 sequences listed, about 40% were seen once. The source material was PBMCs, sampled before TCRalphabeta/CD19-depleted stem cell transplant. The receptors were gathered from a girl between 2 and 10 years old with aplastic anemia, due to receive a stem cell transplant.

In its sample, this clonotype was seen a few times. The J gene is TRBJ1-2, the V gene TRBV7-2, with a possible D match to TRBD1 (5 bases). CDR3 length equals 14 residues. Germline V gene data show CDR1 as SGHTA and CDR2 as FQGNSA. The V end was cut by 2 bases, the J end by 3 bases, with 10 bases between. This CDR3 reads CASSLRQTDYGYTF. Here the CDR3 DNA reads TGTGCCAGCAGCTTAAGACAGACAGACTATGGCTACACCTTC.

The V call is TRBV20-1, the J call TRBJ2-1; 7 bases map to TRBD2. V lost 1 base, J lost 4 bases, and 4 bases stayed unmatched. Looked up from germline, CDR1 is DFQATT and CDR2 is SNEGSKA (reference sequence). This CDR3 is 14 amino acids long. CDR3 nucleotides: TGCAGTGCTAGAGTAGGGACTAAATACAATGAGCAGTTCTTC. This codes for CSARVGTKYNEQFF.

The J gene is TRBJ2-7, the V gene TRBV6-5; TRBD2 agrees at 10 bases. This CDR3 has 19 amino acids. In germline, CDR1 is MNHEY, CDR2 SVGAGI. V was pared by 2 bases and J by 4 bases, with 17 bases of the junction left unmatched. The chain's CDR3 is CASSYAPSGSITLRYEQYF. CDR3 in DNA: TGTGCCAGCAGTTACGCGCCTAGCGGGAGTATCACGCTGAGGTACGAGCAGTACTTC.

The chain couples TRBV7-9 to TRBJ2-2; D is possibly TRBD1 (6 bases). The CDR3 length is 17 residues. Trimming cost V 3 bases and J 2 bases, with 16 bases left between them. The germline V gene has CDR1 SEHNR and CDR2 FQNEAQ (reference sequence). The CDR3 DNA sequence: TGTGCCAGCAGCTTTGAGGTGGGGACAACCAACACCGGGGAGCTGTTTTTT. The encoded protein is CASSFEVGTTNTGELFF.

V usage is TRBV6-5 and J usage is TRBJ2-2, with 7 bases identical to TRBD2. This CDR3 comprises 15 residues. With V trimmed by 0 bases and J by 7 bases, 5 bases remained unmatched. Germline V CDR1 and CDR2: MNHEY, SVGAGI. CDR3 sequence: CASSYSGLVRGELFF. The CDR3 DNA reads as TGTGCCAGCAGTTACTCCGGACTAGTTCGCGGGGAGCTGTTTTTT.

This chain links TRBV20-1 with TRBJ1-5; TRBD1 might be the D (5 bases). The CDR3 extends over 14 amino acids. The V end lost 3 bases, the J end lost 3 bases, and 12 bases lay between the germline ends. Germline V gives CDR1 DFQATT, CDR2 SNEGSKA (reference sequence). The CDR3 protein is CSASSQGANQPQHF. CDR3 nucleotide sequence: TGCAGTGCTAGTTCCCAGGGCGCCAATCAGCCCCAGCATTTT.

The CDR3 is CASSLGMDRENTGELFF. In DNA, the CDR3 is TGTGCCAGCAGTTTAGGGATGGACAGGGAGAACACCGGGGAGCTGTTTTTT. V gene TRBV12-3 or TRBV12-4 combines with J gene TRBJ2-2; 8 bases align to TRBD1. The CDR3 length is 17 residues. V shed 1 base, J shed 1 base, and the junction held 5 bases outside the gene matches.

The genes are TRBV6-1 and TRBJ1-5; 7 nucleotides line up with TRBD1. The germline V gene encodes CDR1 MNHNS and CDR2 SASEGT. The V gene end was trimmed by 11 bases and the J gene end by 0 bases; junction bases not matched to a gene: 13. The CDR3 is 16 residues long. The CDR3 DNA is TGTGCCTTATCGATGTTCCAGGGGGATAGCAATCAGCCCCAGCATTTT. Protein product: CALSMFQGDSNQPQHF.

The rearrangement uses TRBV18 and TRBJ2-1; TRBD2 matches 9 bases. The CDR3 covers 16 residues. CDR1 and CDR2 (germline): KGHSH, LQKENI. The ends lost 2 bases at V and 5 bases at J; junction bases unmatched: 7. The CDR3 DNA sequence: TGTGCCAGCTCACCATACCAAGCGGGAGGACACAATGAGCAGTTCTTC. It is translated as CASSPYQAGGHNEQFF.

V gene TRBV6-4 combines with J gene TRBJ2-5, with TRBD2 as a possible D gene (5 bases). Looked up from germline, CDR1 is MRHNA and CDR2 is SNTAGT. V shed 6 bases and J shed 9 bases, with 17 bases lying between them. The CDR3 length is 13 residues. Here the CDR3 reads CASSRTWGEAQYF. The CDR3, as DNA: TGTGCCAGCAGCCGGACTTGGGGTGAGGCCCAGTACTTC.

A remark on this clonotype: A read error may be the cause here, since a much bigger clone is one base away. V and J are TRBV13 and TRBJ2-3; D gene uncertain. The CDR3 covers 16 residues. Germline V lookup: CDR1 PRHDT, CDR2 FYEKMQ (reference sequence). For the CDR3, the DNA is TGTGCCAGCAGCGTAGGGCCACCAGCGAGCACAGATACGCAGTATTTT. Its translation: CASSVGPPASTDTQYF.

The J gene is TRBJ2-5, the V gene TRBV5-1; possibly TRBD1 for D (6 bases). CDR3 size: 18 residues. V lost 4 bases to trimming and J lost 3 bases, with 25 bases between them. CDR1 and CDR2 (germline): SGHRS, YFSETQ. The CDR3 sequence: CASSPAGTRPIYEETQYF. The CDR3 region has the DNA TGCGCCAGCAGCCCGGCCGGGACACGGCCTATTTATGAAGAGACCCAGTACTTC.

This chain connects TRBV20-1 to TRBJ1-1; 8 positions agree with TRBD1. CDR1 and CDR2 (germline): DFQATT, SNEGSKA (reference sequence). This CDR3 region has 15 residues. Unmatched junction bases numbered 8, after V lost 3 bases and J lost 2 bases. The CDR3 region is CSARKTGVGNTEAFF. The CDR3 nucleotides are TGCAGTGCTAGGAAGACAGGGGTGGGTAACACTGAAGCTTTCTTT.

J is TRBJ2-7 and V is TRBV20-1, with D maybe TRBD1 (5 bases). V was clipped by 0 bases and J by 1 base, with 13 bases between them. The CDR3 covers 15 residues. The germline V gene has CDR1 DFQATT and CDR2 SNEGSKA (reference sequence). The CDR3 DNA reads as TGCAGTGCTAGAGATTCGCAGGGTCGATCCTACGAGCAGTACTTC. It encodes CSARDSQGRSYEQYF.

This chain joins TRBV12-3 or TRBV12-4 and TRBJ2-5, with D hard to call. The CDR3 extends over 11 amino acids. Trimming pared 5 bases from V and 5 bases from J, leaving 6 bases between. This CDR3 reads CASSHEETQYF. The DNA of the CDR3 is TGTGCCAGCAGTCACGAGGAGACCCAGTACTTC.

The chain has TRBV5-4 and TRBJ2-4, with D perhaps matching TRBD2 (5 bases). CDR3 length: 16 amino acids. V shed 4 bases and J shed 3 bases, with 17 bases lying between them. Germline CDR1 and CDR2: SGHNT and YYREEE (reference sequence). CDR3 protein: CASSDPSGNSKNIQYF. The CDR3 DNA follows: TGTGCCAGCAGCGACCCTTCCGGGAACAGCAAAAACATTCAGTACTTC.

This clonotype was counted between two and nine times. The genes are TRBV7-6 and TRBJ1-5; D is possibly TRBD1 (6 bases). Germline CDR1 is SGHVS and CDR2 is FNYEAQ. The V end lost 0 bases, the J end lost 6 bases, and 9 bases lay between the germline ends. The CDR3 covers 14 residues. CDR3 protein: CASSLAQGGQPQHF. The CDR3 DNA sequence: TGTGCCAGCAGCTTAGCGCAAGGGGGTCAGCCCCAGCATTTT. Combining the CDR3 with reference TRBV7-6 and TRBJ1-5 gives the whole variable domain GAGVSQSPRYKVTKRGQDVALRCDPISGHVSLYWYRQALGQGPEFLTYFNYEAQQDKSGLPNDRFSAERPEGSISTLTIQRTEQRDSAMYRCASSLAQGGQPQHFGDGTRLSIL.

This clonotype occurred a few times. The gene calls are TRBV28 and TRBJ2-7, with D possibly matching TRBD2 (6 bases). The CDR3 is 13 amino acids. Germline lookup yields CDR1 MDHEN and CDR2 SYDVKM. The V gene lost 5 bases and the J gene lost 3 bases, with 11 bases spanning the gap. Here the CDR3 reads CASSRPGSYEQYF. DNA for the CDR3: TGTGCCAGCAGTCGACCCGGGAGCTACGAGCAGTACTTC. Variable domain in full (rest from reference TRBV28 and TRBJ2-7): DVKVTQSSRYLVKRTGEKVFLECVQDMDHENMFWYRQDPGLGLRLIYFSYDVKMKEKGDIPEGYSVSREKKERFSLILESASTNQTSMYLCASSRPGSYEQYFGPGTRLTVT.

This chain uses TRBV5-1 with TRBJ2-1; 7 bases align to TRBD2. The germline CDR1 and CDR2 sequences are SGHRS and YFSETQ. V was clipped by 0 bases and J by 1 base; unmatched bases: 4. The CDR3 has 16 amino acids. Here the CDR3 DNA reads TGCGCCAGCAGCTTGGGGACTAGAGCTTCCTACAATGAGCAGTTCTTC. This sequence encodes CASSLGTRASYNEQFF.

Ten or more counts support this clonotype. The chain joins TRBV2 to TRBJ2-5; D perhaps matches TRBD2 (5 bases). The CDR3 covers 15 residues. The germline gives CDR1 SNHLY, CDR2 FYNNEI. V lost 7 bases and J lost 3, with 18 bases in between. CDR3 coding DNA: TGTGCCAGCACCCGGGAACCCTACCCCGAAGAGACCCAGTACTTC. Translation: CASTREPYPEETQYF.

This clonotype has just a few counts. The rearrangement uses TRBV12-3 or TRBV12-4 and TRBJ2-7; TRBD2 is a possible D gene (5 bases). V gave up 4 bases and J gave up 6 bases, with 10 bases separating them. The CDR3 extends over 12 amino acids. Written as DNA, the CDR3 is TGTGCCAGCAGTTCCCTAGCTGGCGAGCAGTACTTC. Translating it yields CASSSLAGEQYF.

This clonotype was seen a few times. The chain combines TRBV7-2 with TRBJ2-2; 7 nucleotides align to TRBD1. This CDR3 has 16 residues. Germline CDR1 is SGHTA and CDR2 is FQGNSA. With 4 bases clipped from V and 2 bases from J, the junction kept 7 bases outside the gene matches. The CDR3: CASSSQTGINTGELFF. The CDR3 coding sequence is TGTGCCAGCAGCTCACAGACAGGGATAAACACCGGGGAGCTGTTTTTT.

The chain recombines TRBV6-1 with TRBJ2-3, with TRBD2 matching 15 bases. With V trimmed by 6 bases and J by 3 bases, 7 bases remained unmatched. Germline V lookup: CDR1 MNHNS, CDR2 SASEGT. The CDR3 has 17 residues. Here the CDR3 reads CASSRTSGRAGTDTQYF. Here the CDR3 DNA reads TGTGCCAGCAGCCGGACTAGCGGGAGGGCCGGGACAGATACGCAGTATTTT.

The J gene is TRBJ2-3, the V gene TRBV10-2, with TRBD2 matching over 11 bases. CDR1 and CDR2 from the germline V gene are WSHSY and SAAADI. The CDR3 spans 15 residues. The trim removed 5 bases at V and 5 bases at J, leaving 6 bases unmatched. The CDR3 loop reads CASSLSGGAKDTQYF. DNA of the CDR3: TGCGCCAGCAGTCTTAGCGGGGGGGCCAAAGATACGCAGTATTTT.

V is TRBV3-1 and J is TRBJ1-1; 9 positions agree with TRBD1. Germline CDR1 reads LGHDT; CDR2 reads YNNKEL (reference sequence). V dropped 4 bases and J dropped 1; count of bases not matched to a gene: 10. The CDR3 is 17 residues long. The CDR3 sequence: CASSRSGTGRSNTEAFF. CDR3 nucleotides: TGTGCCAGCAGCCGATCCGGGACAGGGAGGTCGAACACTGAAGCTTTCTTT.

This rearrangement joins TRBV7-6 to TRBJ2-3; D ambiguous. Germline V lookup: CDR1 SGHVS, CDR2 FNYEAQ. The V end was cut by 4 bases, the J end by 0 bases, with 11 bases between. CDR3 length: 15 amino acids. The CDR3 bases are TGTGCCAGCAGCTCGGACGGCTTGAGCACAGATACGCAGTATTTT. As protein: CASSSDGLSTDTQYF. Drawing the rest from reference TRBV7-6 and TRBJ2-3, the complete variable domain is GAGVSQSPRYKVTKRGQDVALRCDPISGHVSLYWYRQALGQGPEFLTYFNYEAQQDKSGLPNDRFSAERPEGSISTLTIQRTEQRDSAMYRCASSSDGLSTDTQYFGPGTRLTVL.

There are many counts of this clonotype. This chain connects TRBV15 to TRBJ1-1; perhaps TRBD1 as D (5 bases). The germline CDR1 and CDR2 sequences are LNHNV and YYDKDF (reference sequence). V was shortened by 5 bases and J by 1 base, with 14 bases between the two germline ends. The CDR3 runs to 15 residues. Here the CDR3 reads CATSVVTGGNTEAFF. CDR3 DNA: TGTGCCACCAGCGTGGTCACAGGAGGGAACACTGAAGCTTTCTTT.

This clonotype has a count of ten or more. The CDR3 DNA follows: TGCAGTGCTAGCGCTAGCGGGAGGTACAGAAGGTCCCAGTACTTC. Protein: CSASASGRYRRSQYF. The chain employs TRBV20-1 and TRBJ2-5, with 11 bases lining up with TRBD2. J was trimmed by 9 bases and V by 3 bases; bases with no gene match: 12. Germline V lookup: CDR1 DFQATT, CDR2 SNEGSKA (reference sequence). The CDR3 extends over 15 amino acids.

This chain uses TRBV4-2 with TRBJ2-1; 12 positions agree with TRBD2. This CDR3 comprises 17 residues. Trimming took 0 bases from V and 9 from J; bases not matched to a gene: 9. Looked up from germline, CDR1 is LGHNA and CDR2 is YNFKEQ. CDR3 residues: CASSQESSGGAGREQFF. The CDR3 region has the DNA TGTGCCAGCAGCCAAGAATCTAGCGGGGGGGCCGGCCGTGAGCAGTTCTTC.